A single sample is the source of the 19 T cell receptor beta chains below, sequenced in a study of multiple sclerosis patients with progressive multifocal leukoencephalopathy (dated by TCRdb to the late 2010s). In the paper's terms, the time point label means: before natalizumab initiation. Library generation was performed with the immunoSEQ multiplex PCR assay. Sourced from immuneACCESS, this table was stored by TCRdb with only in-frame sequences that have V and J called. A share of the clones is absent; for the studies checked, an unresolved V gene accounts for under half, and the remainder has no known explanation. Within this sample are more than 30,000 clones, with approximately 92% of them counted one time only. The ten largest make up about 1.8% of the sample. Sample: PBMCs. These TCRs come from a man aged 25-45 years with multiple sclerosis.

The CDR3 DNA follows: TGCGCCAGCAGCCCCGGGGAGGGAGAGCAGTTCTTC. This gives the protein CASSPGEGEQFF. The chain links TRBV4-1 to TRBJ2-1; 7 nucleotides match TRBD2. Germline V CDR1 and CDR2: MGHRA, YSYEKL. After removal of 4 bases from V and 10 bases from J, the junction contained 4 bases not matched to a gene. This CDR3 is 12 amino acids long.

This chain connects TRBV5-1 to TRBJ2-1; the D gene could be TRBD1 or TRBD2 (5 bases each). Trimming left V 2 bases short and J 3 bases short, with 15 bases between. The CDR3 totals 16 residues. Per germline, CDR1 SGHRS and CDR2 YFSETQ. CDR3 in DNA: TGCGCCAGCAGCTTCGGGGCCCAACGCCACTACAATGAGCAGTTCTTC. Amino acids: CASSFGAQRHYNEQFF. Full variable domain (remainder filled in from reference TRBV5-1 and TRBJ2-1): KAGVTQTPRYLIKTRGQQVTLSCSPISGHRSVSWYQQTPGQGLQFLFEYFSETQRNKGNFPGRFSGRQFSNSRSEMNVSTLELGDSALYLCASSFGAQRHYNEQFFGPGTRLTVL.

The chain couples TRBV2 to TRBJ2-3; D might be TRBD2 (5 bases). Deletions cut 5 bases from V and 10 bases from J, with 10 bases between. The length of the CDR3 is 11 residues. Germline V gene sequence: CDR1 SNHLY, CDR2 FYNNEI. The CDR3: CASSIEGAQYF. The CDR3 nucleotides are TGTGCCAGCAGTATAGAGGGTGCGCAGTATTTT.

J is TRBJ1-1 and V is TRBV5-1; no reliable D call. Between the trimmed V and J ends, which lost 0 bases and 1 base, there was a span of 10 bases. This CDR3 spans 15 amino acids. Germline CDR1 reads SGHRS; CDR2 reads YFSETQ. CDR3 region: CASSLGTWGNTEAFF. Here the CDR3 DNA reads TGCGCCAGCAGCTTGGGGACTTGGGGGAACACTGAAGCTTTCTTT.

The chain joins TRBV7-2 to TRBJ1-1; tentatively, D is TRBD1 (6 bases). The CDR3 is 17 residues long. The germline CDR1 and CDR2 sequences are SGHTA and FQGNSA. V lost 2 bases and J 0 bases, leaving 16 bases between the germline ends. CDR3 protein: CASSLSPWGPMNTEAFF. The DNA of the CDR3 is TGTGCCAGCAGCTTAAGTCCTTGGGGGCCAATGAACACTGAAGCTTTCTTT. Full variable domain (outside the CDR3, taken from reference TRBV7-2 and TRBJ1-1): GAGVSQSPSNKVTEKGKDVELRCDPISGHTALYWYRQSLGQGLEFLIYFQGNSAPDKSGLPSDRFSAERTGGSVSTLTIQRTQQEDSAVYLCASSLSPWGPMNTEAFFGQGTRLTVV.

This chain joins TRBV15 and TRBJ2-5; TRBD1 might be the D (5 bases). The J call is in doubt because the DNA end fits TRBJ2-7 better. Per the germline V gene, CDR1 is LNHNV and CDR2 is YYDKDF (reference sequence). The CDR3 is 14 residues long. CDR3 region: CATSRAGRAYEQYF. DNA of the CDR3: TGTGCCACCAGCAGAGCTGGCAGGGCCTACGAGCAGTACTTC.

This sequence joins TRBV19 and TRBJ1-6, with D uncertain. V dropped 7 bases and J dropped 4 bases, with 2 bases sitting between them. The germline CDR1 and CDR2 sequences are LNHDA and SQIVND (reference sequence). This CDR3 has 11 amino acids. The CDR3 nucleotides read TGTGCCAGTATGTATAATTCACCCCTCCACTTT. As protein: CASMYNSPLHF.

The chain joins TRBV9 to TRBJ2-7; TRBD1 is a possible D gene (5 bases). Germline CDR1 is SGDLS and CDR2 is YYNGEE. The CDR3 extends over 16 amino acids. V lost 3 bases and J lost 4, with 20 bases in between. The CDR3, as DNA: TGTGCCAGCAGCGGGGGCCCAGAACTCCTATCATACGAGCAGTACTTC. It encodes CASSGGPELLSYEQYF.

The V gene is TRBV6-1, the J gene TRBJ2-2; 8 nucleotides match TRBD1. CDR1 and CDR2 from the germline V gene are MNHNS and SASEGT. Losses at the gene ends were 6 bases for V and 7 bases for J; bases not matched to a gene: 7. The CDR3 has 14 residues. The CDR3 DNA sequence: TGTGCCAGCAGATTGACAGGGGCGGGCGGGGAGCTGTTTTTT. Its protein is CASRLTGAGGELFF.

This chain uses TRBV5-6 with TRBJ2-3; TRBD1 matches at 7 bases. Trimming at V came to 7 bases and at J to 4 bases, leaving 6 bases not matched to a gene. CDR3 length: 13 residues. Looked up from germline, CDR1 is SGHDT and CDR2 is YYEEEE. In DNA form, the CDR3 reads TGTGCCAGCGGTAGACAGGGCCCAGATACGCAGTATTTT. Residues: CASGRQGPDTQYF.

This chain uses TRBV9 with TRBJ2-5; TRBD1 is a possible D gene (6 bases). Trimming shortened V by 7 bases and J by 2 bases, and 12 bases separated the two germline ends. CDR3 length: 13 residues. The germline V gene encodes CDR1 SGDLS and CDR2 YYNGEE. CDR3 nucleotides: TGTGCCAGCGGAATAGGACAGCAAGAGACCCAGTACTTC. This encodes CASGIGQQETQYF.

The genes are TRBV4-1 and TRBJ2-7; TRBD1 agrees at 10 bases. V was pared by 4 bases and J by 4 bases, with 4 bases of the junction left unmatched. Germline CDR1 is MGHRA and CDR2 is YSYEKL. The CDR3 sequence is 14 residues long. The CDR3, as DNA: TGCGCCAGCAGCCGCGGACAGGGGGAGTACGAGCAGTACTTC. Translation gives CASSRGQGEYEQYF.

The chain uses TRBV20-1 and TRBJ1-4; D not certain. The CDR3 extends over 11 amino acids. The V end was cut by 2 bases, the J end by 7 bases, with 5 bases between. Germline V lookup: CDR1 DFQATT, CDR2 SNEGSKA (reference sequence). This CDR3 is CSARSSEKLFF. DNA of the CDR3: TGCAGTGCTAGATCGAGTGAAAAACTGTTTTTT.

The chain is built from TRBV6-6 and TRBJ1-2, with a tentative D call TRBD1 (6 bases). Germline CDR1 reads MNHNY; CDR2 reads SVGAGI (reference sequence). V was pared by 7 bases and J by 4 bases, with 13 bases between. This CDR3 has 13 residues. The CDR3 sequence is CASMPGTFYGYTF. CDR3 coding DNA: TGTGCCAGCATGCCCGGGACATTCTATGGCTACACCTTC.

The rearrangement joins TRBV23-1 to TRBJ1-1; 10 bases match TRBD1. TRBV23-1 has ORF status, its function being uncertain. The CDR3 extends over 17 amino acids. The J segment lost 4 bases and the V segment lost 3 bases, leaving 11 bases of the junction unmatched. The CDR3 DNA reads as TGCGCCAGCAGTCAGCTCGGGACAGGGGAGGGTAGCACTGAAGCTTTCTTT. It yields the protein CASSQLGTGEGSTEAFF.

This clone was observed a single time. The rearrangement joins TRBV7-9 to TRBJ1-5, with 8 bases lining up with TRBD1. Germline V gene lookup returns CDR1 SEHNR and CDR2 FQNEAQ (reference sequence). The CDR3 covers 15 residues. V lost 3 bases and J lost 4; bases outside the gene matches: 5. This CDR3 reads CASSFATGENQPQHF. The CDR3 DNA follows: TGTGCCAGCAGCTTCGCGACAGGGGAGAATCAGCCCCAGCATTTT.

The chain uses TRBV11-2 and TRBJ2-7, with no clear D. The V end lost 0 bases, the J end lost 2 bases, and 5 bases lay between the germline ends. The CDR3 loop spans 13 amino acids. Germline CDR1 is SGHAT and CDR2 is FQNNGV. The CDR3 spells CASSLDRAYEQYV. The CDR3, as DNA: TGTGCCAGCAGCTTAGATCGCGCCTACGAGCAGTACGTC.

This chain uses TRBV10-3 with TRBJ2-7, with TRBD1 matching 7 bases. The V gene's germline CDR1 is ENHRY and CDR2 SYGVKD. Trimming removed 6 bases from V and 3 bases from J; junction bases left unmatched: 8. The CDR3 totals 14 residues. CDR3 amino acids: CAISRTGAHYEQYF. For the CDR3, the DNA is TGTGCCATCAGCCGTACAGGGGCCCACTACGAGCAGTACTTC.

The genes are TRBV5-6 and TRBJ2-3, with TRBD2 as a possible D gene (5 bases). Germline loops: CDR1 SGHDT, CDR2 YYEEEE. Trimming removed 1 base at V and 6 bases at J, with 15 bases between. The CDR3 is made up of 15 amino acids. The CDR3 here is CASSLIPVPGDTQYF. The CDR3 bases are TGTGCCAGCAGCTTGATTCCGGTCCCGGGGGATACGCAGTATTTT.